The 10 T cell receptor beta chains listed next were all sequenced from one sample in a study of T cell responses to AZD1222 COVID-19 vaccine. Clones were sequenced by immunoSEQ multiplex PCR, and TCRdb holds only the in-frame ones, with some missing. The top ten hold about 3% of the sample, which has roughly 180,000 clones, 75% to 90% seen once. This sample comprised peripheral blood, obtained on day 0 of AZD1222 vaccination. The receptors derive from an adult in good health.

The V call is TRBV7-2, the J call TRBJ2-4; D is possibly TRBD2 (6 bases). The CDR3 is made up of 17 amino acids. In germline, CDR1 is SGHTA, CDR2 FQGNSA. V was clipped by 5 bases and J by 1 base, with 18 bases between them. CDR3 sequence reads: CASSPRRAGGAKNIQYF. CDR3 bases: TGTGCCAGCAGCCCAAGGCGAGCCGGAGGGGCCAAAAACATTCAGTACTTC. The whole variable domain, remainder taken from reference TRBV7-2 and TRBJ2-4, is GAGVSQSPSNKVTEKGKDVELRCDPISGHTALYWYRQSLGQGLEFLIYFQGNSAPDKSGLPSDRFSAERTGGSVSTLTIQRTQQEDSAVYLCASSPRRAGGAKNIQYFGAGTRLSVL.

The V and J genes are TRBV19 and TRBJ2-7; 7 positions match TRBD1. Per germline, CDR1 LNHDA and CDR2 SQIVND (reference sequence). The CDR3 has 15 amino acids. The junction had 9 bases not matched to a gene; V was cut back by 6 bases and J by 1 base. CDR3 in amino acids: CASRLSDRVSYEQYF. CDR3 in DNA: TGTGCCAGTAGATTAAGTGACAGGGTTTCCTACGAGCAGTACTTC.

The chain links TRBV6-1 to TRBJ2-1, with 9 bases lining up with TRBD2. The CDR3 length is 17 residues. CDR1 and CDR2 (germline): MNHNS, SASEGT. Unmatched junction bases numbered 14, after V lost 3 bases and J lost 8 bases. CDR3: CASSDPRGLANHYEQFF. The CDR3 DNA reads TGTGCCAGCAGTGATCCGCGAGGACTAGCGAACCACTATGAGCAGTTCTTC.

This clone was seen just once. The V call is TRBV28, the J call TRBJ2-7; D may be TRBD1 (5 bases). Trimming removed 4 bases at V and 7 bases at J, with 17 bases between. The CDR3 covers 14 residues. Germline V gives CDR1 MDHEN, CDR2 SYDVKM. CDR3 sequence: CASSWGLVLGEQYF. DNA for the CDR3: TGTGCCAGCAGTTGGGGCCTAGTACTGGGGGAGCAGTACTTC.

The chain uses TRBV30 and TRBJ2-2; D is undetermined. V was trimmed by 3 bases and J by 6 bases, leaving 8 bases between them. In germline, CDR1 is GTSNPN, CDR2 SVGIG (reference sequence). This CDR3 is 12 amino acids long. The CDR3 DNA sequence: TGTGCCTGGAGCCTTCGCCCCGGGGAGCTGTTTTTT. This gives the protein CAWSLRPGELFF.

The chain joins TRBV28 to TRBJ1-1; D is possibly TRBD1 (5 bases). The CDR3 loop spans 14 amino acids. Trimming took off 8 bases at V and 0 bases at J, with 13 bases between the two ends. Germline V gene lookup returns CDR1 MDHEN and CDR2 SYDVKM. For the CDR3, the DNA is TGTGCCAGCGAATCTCCAGGGTTGAACACTGAAGCTTTCTTT. Residues: CASESPGLNTEAFF.

CDR3 protein: CASSHTLSYEQYF. In DNA form, the CDR3 reads TGTGCCAGCAGCCACACCCTGAGCTACGAGCAGTACTTC. This chain links TRBV14 with TRBJ2-7; D not certain. Trimming left V 3 bases short and J 3 bases short, with 9 bases between. The CDR3 loop spans 13 amino acids. Germline-derived CDR1 and CDR2 are SGHDN and FVKESK.

The chain uses TRBV19 and TRBJ1-5; unclear D gene. CDR1 is LNHDA, CDR2 SQIVND, per germline (reference sequence). The CDR3 is 15 amino acids. V lost 1 base, J lost 7 bases, and 14 bases lay in between. The CDR3 DNA reads as TGTGCCAGTAGTATAGCTGCGGGCGGGCTCCAGCCCCAGCATTTT. Its translation: CASSIAAGGLQPQHF.

This chain links TRBV19 with TRBJ2-1; unclear D gene. Trimming removed 3 bases from V and 1 base from J, with 13 bases in between. This CDR3 is 16 amino acids long. CDR1 and CDR2 from the germline V gene are LNHDA and SQIVND (reference sequence). For the CDR3, the DNA is TGTGCCAGTAGTATGCGACGGCCAGGATCCTACAATGAGCAGTTCTTC. The encoded protein is CASSMRRPGSYNEQFF.

The V and J genes are TRBV12-3 or TRBV12-4 and TRBJ2-7; D not resolved. V shed 8 bases and J shed 1 base, with 12 bases lying between them. CDR3 length equals 13 residues. The CDR3 sequence: CASGPGVSYEQYF. In DNA form, the CDR3 reads TGTGCCAGCGGCCCGGGTGTATCCTACGAGCAGTACTTC.